This T cell receptor beta chain emerged from a study of breast tumors, draining lymph nodes, adjacent tissues. Broader study findings: Tumor T cell lymph node origin was a supported hypothesis, not proven. Luminal-like breast cancer showed significantly greater tumor-nontumor repertoire similarity than basal-like breast cancer did. Tumor TCR diversity was below lymph nodes but above nontumor tissue.

In regard to this clonotype: Its antigen is not known.

Breast cancer patients provided tissue from their axillary draining lymph nodes. Germline loops: CDR1 LNHDA, CDR2 SQIVND (reference sequence). The V end lost 3 bases, the J end lost 0 bases, and 9 bases lay between the germline ends. The CDR3 consists of 15 residues. Each CDR3 protein gets one entry after TCRdb re-called the multiplex PCR reads with MiXCR. The sample includes 85,000 to 130,000 distinct CDR3 sequences, 21% of them seen just once. The sequenced sample was axillary lymph node tissue. The rearrangement links TRBV19 to TRBJ1-3; D uncertain. The receptor comes from a female donor with breast cancer. Some clones in this sample may be carry-over from other donors' samples. In DNA form, the CDR3 reads TGTGCCAGTAGTATTGGAGGGCGCTCTGGAAACACCATATATTTT. It codes for CASSIGGRSGNTIYF.